What follows are 30 T cell receptor beta chains derived from one specimen sequenced in a study of blood T cell repertoires in COVID-19. Data came from immunoSEQ multiplex PCR; TCRdb stores just in-frame clones and leaves some out. The table has roughly 70,000 clones, roughly nine tenths seen once. Sequencing input: peripheral blood. These receptors were collected from a man in his 70s with active COVID-19.

The J gene is TRBJ1-1, the V gene TRBV27, with 7 positions matching TRBD1. This CDR3 contains 13 residues. CDR1 MNHEY and CDR2 SMNVEV come from the germline V gene (reference sequence). The junction had 6 bases not matched to a gene; V was cut back by 7 bases and J by 4 bases. CDR3 in amino acids: CASTPTGRTEAFF. The CDR3 DNA is TGTGCCAGCACCCCGACAGGGCGCACTGAAGCTTTCTTT.

J is TRBJ2-3 and V is TRBV7-8, with D hard to call. CDR3 length: 13 amino acids. Per the germline V gene, CDR1 is SGHVS and CDR2 is FQNEAQ. Trimming stripped 5 bases from V and 4 bases from J, with 10 bases between. CDR3 DNA: TGTGCCAGCAGCCCCCCCCGGGCAGATACGCAGTATTTT. It is translated as CASSPPRADTQYF.

This chain links TRBV11-2 with TRBJ2-2; D is possibly TRBD1 (5 bases). Germline assignment: CDR1 SGHAT and CDR2 FQNNGV. This CDR3 contains 14 residues. V was shortened by 1 base and J by 5 bases, with 8 bases between the two germline ends. The DNA of the CDR3 is TGTGCCAGCAGCTTAGTTGGGGCAACCGGGGAGCTGTTTTTT. Translation gives CASSLVGATGELFF.

This rearrangement joins TRBV6-2 or TRBV6-3 to TRBJ2-1; a weak D match, TRBD2 (5 bases). Per germline, CDR1 MNHEY and CDR2 SVGEGT. V dropped 5 bases and J dropped 2 bases, with 13 bases sitting between them. This CDR3 has 15 residues. This CDR3 reads CASSTLAKAYNEQFF. The CDR3 DNA sequence: TGTGCCAGCAGTACCCTAGCAAAGGCCTACAATGAGCAGTTCTTC.

This chain uses TRBV7-9 with TRBJ2-1; 13 positions agree with TRBD2. Trimming cost V 1 base and J 10 bases; bases outside gene matches: 1. Germline-derived CDR1 and CDR2 are SEHNR and FQNEAQ (reference sequence). This CDR3 region has 14 residues. The CDR3 sequence is CASSLGGLAGEQFF. CDR3 coding DNA: TGTGCCAGCAGCTTAGGGGGACTAGCGGGAGAGCAGTTCTTC.

This clone was seen a few times. This chain uses TRBV7-9 with TRBJ1-5; the D is unclear. V was trimmed by 5 bases and J by 2 bases, leaving 13 bases between them. CDR3 length: 15 residues. The V gene's germline CDR1 is SEHNR and CDR2 FQNEAQ (reference sequence). The DNA for the CDR3 is TGTGCCAGCAGCCCGGGGAGCGGGGGCAATCAGCCCCAGCATTTT. Protein sequence: CASSPGSGGNQPQHF. Full variable domain (rest looked up from reference TRBV7-9 and TRBJ1-5): DTGVSQNPRHKITKRGQNVTFRCDPISEHNRLYWYRQTLGQGPEFLTYFQNEAQLEKSRLLSDRFSAERPKGSFSTLEIQRTEQGDSAMYLCASSPGSGGNQPQHFGDGTRLSIL.

The rearrangement links TRBV5-1 to TRBJ2-3; 7 nucleotides agree with TRBD2. The CDR3 contains 14 residues. Trimming at V came to 0 bases and at J to 3 bases, leaving 1 base not matched to a gene. Germline V lookup: CDR1 SGHRS, CDR2 YFSETQ. CDR3 sequence: CASSLAGRTDTQYF. The CDR3 region has the DNA TGCGCCAGCAGCTTGGCCGGGAGGACAGATACGCAGTATTTT.

The chain joins TRBV11-2 to TRBJ2-2; maybe TRBD1 (5 bases). The CDR3 sequence is 15 residues long. In germline, CDR1 is SGHAT, CDR2 FQNNGV. Between the trimmed V and J ends, which lost 2 bases and 2 bases, there was a span of 9 bases. The CDR3 DNA follows: TGTGCCAGCAGCTTATTAGGGGCAAACACCGGGGAGCTGTTTTTT. Residues: CASSLLGANTGELFF.

The chain combines TRBV12-5 with TRBJ1-1, with a possible D match to TRBD1 (6 bases). The CDR3 loop spans 15 amino acids. The V and J ends lost 0 bases and 5 bases respectively, with 13 bases between them. Germline loops: CDR1 LGHNT, CDR2 FRNRAP. CDR3 residues: CASGLVGGGRTEAFF. CDR3 DNA sequence: TGTGCTAGTGGTTTGGTAGGGGGGGGCCGGACTGAAGCTTTCTTT.

The chain uses TRBV12-5 and TRBJ2-7; D remains ambiguous. This CDR3 contains 13 residues. The germline V gene encodes CDR1 LGHNT and CDR2 FRNRAP. With 4 bases removed from V and 2 bases from J, the gap between germline ends came to 9 bases. The CDR3 nucleotides read TGTGCTAGTGGTTCCCACCCGGCCTACGAGCAGTACTTC. Translating gives CASGSHPAYEQYF.

The table lists this clone with a few counts. The chain couples TRBV29-1 to TRBJ2-1; TRBD2 might be the D (6 bases). CDR3 length: 11 amino acids. V was shortened by 6 bases and J by 10 bases, with 13 bases between the two germline ends. Germline CDR1 reads SQVTM; CDR2 reads ANQGSEA. This CDR3 reads CSVAPSAEQFF. The CDR3 nucleotides read TGCAGCGTGGCCCCTAGCGCCGAGCAGTTCTTC.

The count of this clone is one. The CDR3: CASSESVGGLNYGYTF. The CDR3 bases are TGCGCCAGCAGTGAGTCGGTGGGGGGGCTTAACTATGGCTACACCTTC. The chain employs TRBV10-2 and TRBJ1-2; D perhaps matches TRBD1 (6 bases). This CDR3 has 16 amino acids. Trimming removed 0 bases from V and 1 base from J, with 12 bases in between. Germline CDR1 WSHSY, CDR2 SAAADI.

The chain carries TRBV30 and TRBJ2-1; TRBD2 matches at 8 bases. After removal of 1 base from V and 0 bases from J, the junction contained 5 bases not matched to a gene. Germline assignment: CDR1 GTSNPN and CDR2 SVGIG (reference sequence). This CDR3 contains 16 residues. CDR3 protein: CAWSGLAGSSYNEQFF. The CDR3 DNA is TGTGCCTGGAGTGGGCTAGCGGGCAGCTCCTACAATGAGCAGTTCTTC. Together with reference TRBV30 and TRBJ2-1, the CDR3 gives the full variable domain: SQTIHQWPATLVQPVGSPLSLECTVEGTSNPNLYWYRQAAGRGLQLLFYSVGIGQISSEVPQNLSASRPQDRQFILSSKKLLLSDSGFYLCAWSGLAGSSYNEQFFGPGTRLTVL.

This clone occurred once. The chain is built from TRBV11-3 and TRBJ2-2, with a tentative D call TRBD1 (5 bases). V was trimmed by 2 bases and J by 4 bases, leaving 11 bases between them. Germline V gene data show CDR1 as SGHNT and CDR2 as YENEEA. The CDR3 is made up of 15 amino acids. The CDR3 sequence is CASSLSSGFTGELFF. As DNA, the CDR3 is TGTGCCAGCAGCTTATCGTCAGGGTTCACCGGGGAGCTGTTTTTT.

This clone was recorded once. V usage is TRBV2 and J usage is TRBJ2-5; D is possibly TRBD2 (7 bases). Germline assignment: CDR1 SNHLY and CDR2 FYNNEI. V lost 11 bases and J 0 bases, leaving 13 bases between the germline ends. The CDR3 has 13 residues. For the CDR3, the DNA is TGTGCCCTAGGGGGGGTGTACCAAGAGACCCAGTACTTC. Translated, it gives CALGGVYQETQYF.

The chain uses TRBV6-2 or TRBV6-3 and TRBJ2-7; 11 bases fit TRBD1. The ends lost 4 bases at V and 3 bases at J; junction bases unmatched: 8. The germline V gene has CDR1 MNHEY and CDR2 SVGEGT. The CDR3 is 16 amino acids. The CDR3 coding sequence is TGTGCCAGCAGTTGGTCGGGACAGGGGGTTGGCTACGAGCAGTACTTC. The encoded protein is CASSWSGQGVGYEQYF.

The genes are TRBV19 and TRBJ2-1; 8 nucleotides line up with TRBD2. Germline CDR1 reads LNHDA; CDR2 reads SQIVND (reference sequence). V trimming: 5 bases; J trimming: 5 bases; junction bases outside the gene matches: 5. The CDR3 runs to 14 residues. The CDR3, as DNA: TGTGCCAGTAGTCGGACTAGCAGAAACAATGAGCAGTTCTTC. It translates to CASSRTSRNNEQFF.

This chain uses TRBV30 with TRBJ1-1, with D unresolved. The CDR3 runs to 12 residues. Germline V gene lookup returns CDR1 GTSNPN and CDR2 SVGIG (reference sequence). Between the trimmed V and J ends, which lost 5 bases and 3 bases, there was a span of 10 bases. CDR3 protein: CAWGNRDTEAFF. The CDR3 nucleotides are TGTGCCTGGGGTAACCGCGACACTGAAGCTTTCTTT.

The chain joins TRBV29-1 to TRBJ1-5, with a weak D call TRBD1 (6 bases). Per germline, CDR1 SQVTM and CDR2 ANQGSEA. V lost 6 bases and J lost 2, with 14 bases in between. This CDR3 is 14 amino acids long. CDR3 nucleotides: TGCAGCGTCGCACAGGGACGCGGCAATCAGCCCCAGCATTTT. Protein sequence: CSVAQGRGNQPQHF. The full variable domain, in which reference TRBV29-1 and TRBJ1-5 provide the parts outside the CDR3, is SAVISQKPSRDICQRGTSLTIQCQVDSQVTMMFWYRQQPGQSLTLIATANQGSEATYESGFVIDKFPISRPNLTFSTLTVSNMSPEDSSIYLCSVAQGRGNQPQHFGDGTRLSIL.

The chain employs TRBV7-9 and TRBJ2-7, with 11 positions matching TRBD2. CDR1 is SEHNR, CDR2 FQNEAQ, per germline (reference sequence). The CDR3 totals 17 residues. Trimming cost V 2 bases and J 3 bases; bases outside gene matches: 9. DNA for the CDR3: TGTGCCAGCAGCTTAAGGGGTAGCGGGAGGGCCGGCTACGAGCAGTACTTC. Translating gives CASSLRGSGRAGYEQYF.

The rearrangement joins TRBV5-4 to TRBJ1-2, with a weak D call TRBD1 (6 bases). The CDR3 consists of 14 residues. Trimming removed 4 bases at V and 4 bases at J, with 14 bases between. Germline CDR1 is SGHNT and CDR2 is YYREEE (reference sequence). CDR3 DNA sequence: TGTGCCAGCAGCGGCCAACAGGGCGTCTATGGCTACACCTTC. It encodes CASSGQQGVYGYTF.

The chain employs TRBV2 and TRBJ2-7, with D tentatively TRBD2 (6 bases). The CDR3 sequence is 15 residues long. Germline values: CDR1 SNHLY, CDR2 FYNNEI. Trimming removed 3 bases from V and 2 bases from J, with 14 bases in between. As DNA, the CDR3 is TGTGCCAGCAGTGAGTGGTCGGGGGAAACCTACGAGCAGTACTTC. This encodes CASSEWSGETYEQYF.

The chain carries TRBV13 and TRBJ2-3; a possible D gene is TRBD1 (7 bases). CDR1 PRHDT and CDR2 FYEKMQ come from the germline V gene (reference sequence). The CDR3 covers 16 residues. V lost 5 bases and J lost 2, with 17 bases in between. The CDR3 nucleotides are TGTGCCAGCAGCGGCCAGGGGGAGGCTAACACAGATACGCAGTATTTT. This sequence encodes CASSGQGEANTDTQYF.

This sequence joins TRBV9 and TRBJ2-2, with a weak D call TRBD1 (6 bases). Trimming left V 3 bases short and J 4 bases short, with 16 bases between. Germline V gene sequence: CDR1 SGDLS, CDR2 YYNGEE. This CDR3 has 16 residues. The CDR3 spells CASSAGWLGGTGELFF. CDR3 nucleotide sequence: TGTGCCAGCAGCGCCGGTTGGCTAGGGGGCACCGGGGAGCTGTTTTTT.

CDR3 loop: CASSPSGSYNEQFF. The CDR3 DNA follows: TGTGCCAGCAGCCCCTCGGGGTCCTACAATGAGCAGTTCTTC. The chain combines TRBV27 with TRBJ2-1; TRBD2 is a possible D gene (5 bases). Germline V gene lookup returns CDR1 MNHEY and CDR2 SMNVEV (reference sequence). V lost 6 bases and J 1 base, leaving 10 bases between the germline ends. The CDR3 is 14 residues long.

The rearrangement joins TRBV14 to TRBJ2-1; 7 positions match TRBD1. V lost 4 bases, J lost 10 bases, and 7 bases stayed unmatched. Germline CDR1 SGHDN, CDR2 FVKESK. The CDR3 has 13 amino acids. The CDR3 spells CASSPTGEGEQFF. CDR3 DNA: TGTGCCAGCAGCCCAACAGGGGAAGGAGAGCAGTTCTTC.

The V gene is TRBV18, the J gene TRBJ2-2; TRBD1 agrees at 8 bases. The CDR3 spans 15 residues. V gave up 2 bases and J gave up 4 bases; unmatched junction bases: 3. Germline V gene data show CDR1 as KGHSH and CDR2 as LQKENI. CDR3 sequence: CASSPGRGLTGELFF. The CDR3 DNA reads TGTGCCAGCTCACCAGGCAGGGGGCTCACCGGGGAGCTGTTTTTT.

The chain links TRBV5-1 to TRBJ2-3, with D possibly TRBD2 on 5 matching bases. There are 16 residues in the CDR3. V was pared by 4 bases and J by 3 bases, with 18 bases between. Germline CDR1 is SGHRS and CDR2 is YFSETQ. The chain's CDR3 is CASSPVGGWRTDTQYF. DNA for the CDR3: TGCGCCAGCAGCCCGGTCGGCGGTTGGAGGACAGATACGCAGTATTTT.

The rearrangement uses TRBV9 and TRBJ1-3; no reliable D call. Germline V gene data show CDR1 as SGDLS and CDR2 as YYNGEE. The CDR3 extends over 13 amino acids. With 0 bases removed from V and 4 bases from J, the gap between germline ends came to 5 bases. As DNA, the CDR3 is TGTGCCAGCAGCGTAGTCGGGGGAAACACCATATATTTT. Translated: CASSVVGGNTIYF.

This chain joins TRBV5-1 and TRBJ2-7; D possibly corresponds to TRBD1 (6 bases). This CDR3 is 14 amino acids long. The germline CDR1 and CDR2 sequences are SGHRS and YFSETQ. The V and J ends lost 6 bases and 1 base respectively, with 14 bases between them. CDR3 sequence: CASTRGQGSYEQYF. The CDR3 DNA reads TGCGCCAGCACCCGCGGGCAGGGGTCCTACGAGCAGTACTTC.